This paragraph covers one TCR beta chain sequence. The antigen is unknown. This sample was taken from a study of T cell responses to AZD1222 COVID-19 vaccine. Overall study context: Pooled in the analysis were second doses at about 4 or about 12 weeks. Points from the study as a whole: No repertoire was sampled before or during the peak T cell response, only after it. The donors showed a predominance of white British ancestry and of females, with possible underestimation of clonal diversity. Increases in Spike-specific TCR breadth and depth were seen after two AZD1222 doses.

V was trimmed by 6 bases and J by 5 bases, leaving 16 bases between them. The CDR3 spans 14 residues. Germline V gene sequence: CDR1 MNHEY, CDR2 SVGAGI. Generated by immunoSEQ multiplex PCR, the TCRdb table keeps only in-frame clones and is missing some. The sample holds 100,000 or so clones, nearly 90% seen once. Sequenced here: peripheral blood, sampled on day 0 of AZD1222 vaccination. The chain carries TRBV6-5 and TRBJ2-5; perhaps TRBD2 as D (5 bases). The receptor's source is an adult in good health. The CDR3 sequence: CASRKLGSDETQYF. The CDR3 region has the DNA TGTGCCAGCAGAAAACTAGGTTCAGATGAGACCCAGTACTTC.